These T cell receptor beta chains were read from a single sample in a study of CD8+ T cells in alopecia areata. Sequencing was performed with immunoSEQ multiplex PCR; in TCRdb, only in-frame clones are kept and a portion is missing. The sample lists approximately 42,000 clones; roughly 65% were seen once. The sequencing here drew on CD8+ T cells sorted from blood, taken at week 4, from a patient treated with tofacitinib. The receptors come from a human donor with alopecia areata. Both conserved end residues are part of each CDR3. D genes are given only for firm matches. Only part of the rows carry a size: once, few, many, or a class if the clone is expanded.

CDR3 DNA: TGTGCCAGCAGTCCCAGCAGGGGGGACAGGTCCTACGAGCAGTACTTC
CDR3 protein: CASSPSRGDRSYEQYF
CDR3 length: 16
D gene: TRBD1
V gene: TRBV27
clone size: -
J gene: TRBJ2-7

CDR3 DNA: TGTGCCAGCAGCCCTACAGGGGACTACGAGCAGTACTTC
CDR3 protein: CASSPTGDYEQYF
CDR3 length: 13
D gene: TRBD1
V gene: TRBV7-9
clone size: -
J gene: TRBJ2-7

CDR3 DNA: TGTGCCACCAGCAGAGATAGGGACGCGAGTTCACCCCTCCACTTT
CDR3 protein: CATSRDRDASSPLHF
CDR3 length: 15
D gene: -
V gene: TRBV15
clone size: once
J gene: TRBJ1-6

CDR3 DNA: TGCAGCGTTGCGGCGAACACCGGGGAGCTGTTTTTT
CDR3 protein: CSVAANTGELFF
CDR3 length: 12
D gene: -
V gene: TRBV29-1
clone size: few
J gene: TRBJ2-2

CDR3 DNA: TGTGCCTGGGAGATCAATTCACCCCTCCACTTT
CDR3 protein: CAWEINSPLHF
CDR3 length: 11
D gene: -
V gene: TRBV30
clone size: -
J gene: TRBJ1-6

CDR3 DNA: TGTGCCAGCAGCCACAGCCCTATAGAGCAGTTCTTC
CDR3 protein: CASSHSPIEQFF
CDR3 length: 12
D gene: -
V gene: TRBV14
clone size: once
J gene: TRBJ2-1

CDR3 DNA: TGTGCCAGCATACTAGCGGGGGGATCCTACGAGCAGTACTTC
CDR3 protein: CASILAGGSYEQYF
CDR3 length: 14
D gene: TRBD2
V gene: TRBV28
clone size: -
J gene: TRBJ2-7

CDR3 DNA: TGCGCCAGCAGCCAAGATAACTTAGGACAGGCCAATGAAGCTTTCTTT
CDR3 protein: CASSQDNLGQANEAFF
CDR3 length: 16
D gene: TRBD1
V gene: TRBV4-3
clone size: -
J gene: TRBJ1-1

CDR3 DNA: TGCAGCGTTGCTGGGGGAGCTTACAATGAGCAGTTCTTC
CDR3 protein: CSVAGGAYNEQFF
CDR3 length: 13
D gene: -
V gene: TRBV29-1
clone size: few
J gene: TRBJ2-1

CDR3 DNA: TGCAGCGTTGCCCCCGGGTTGCGCACTGAAGCTTTCTTT
CDR3 protein: CSVAPGLRTEAFF
CDR3 length: 13
D gene: -
V gene: TRBV29-1
clone size: -
J gene: TRBJ1-1

CDR3 DNA: TGTGCCAGCATCGGGACTAGCGACACAGATACGCAGTATTTT
CDR3 protein: CASIGTSDTDTQYF
CDR3 length: 14
D gene: TRBD2
V gene: TRBV27
clone size: many
J gene: TRBJ2-3

CDR3 DNA: TGTGCCTGGAGTATCGGTGGCTCCGGGGAGCTGTTTTTT
CDR3 protein: CAWSIGGSGELFF
CDR3 length: 13
D gene: -
V gene: TRBV30
clone size: -
J gene: TRBJ2-2

CDR3 DNA: TGCGCCAGCAGCCAAGGGACGTCAGAGCAGTACTTC
CDR3 protein: CASSQGTSEQYF
CDR3 length: 12
D gene: -
V gene: TRBV4-3
clone size: few
J gene: TRBJ2-7

CDR3 DNA: TGTGCCAGCAGCGGAACCTACGAGCAGTACTTC
CDR3 protein: CASSGTYEQYF
CDR3 length: 11
D gene: -
V gene: TRBV28
clone size: -
J gene: TRBJ2-7

CDR3 DNA: TGTGCCAGCAGCCCAGGTGGGGTCTACGAGCAGTACTTC
CDR3 protein: CASSPGGVYEQYF
CDR3 length: 13
D gene: -
V gene: TRBV7-8
clone size: medium-sized
J gene: TRBJ2-7

CDR3 DNA: TGTGCCACCAGCAGAGTTCCTAGCAGCAAAGATGAGCAGTTCTTC
CDR3 protein: CATSRVPSSKDEQFF
CDR3 length: 15
D gene: -
V gene: TRBV15
clone size: -
J gene: TRBJ2-1

CDR3 DNA: TGTGCCTGGGAGCGGGGAGAGCAGTTCTTC
CDR3 protein: CAWERGEQFF
CDR3 length: 10
D gene: TRBD2
V gene: TRBV7-9
clone size: -
J gene: TRBJ2-1

CDR3 DNA: TGTGCCAGCTGGCGGCGTGGCACTGAAGCTTTCTTT
CDR3 protein: CASWRRGTEAFF
CDR3 length: 12
D gene: -
V gene: TRBV27
clone size: -
J gene: TRBJ1-1

CDR3 DNA: TGTGCCAGCAGCTCCGGGACAGGGTTTGCTGAAGCTTTCTTT
CDR3 protein: CASSSGTGFAEAFF
CDR3 length: 14
D gene: TRBD1
V gene: TRBV13
clone size: -
J gene: TRBJ1-1

CDR3 DNA: TGTGCCAGCAGTTACTCGGAAGGGTACGAGCAGTACTTC
CDR3 protein: CASSYSEGYEQYF
CDR3 length: 13
D gene: -
V gene: TRBV6-5
clone size: -
J gene: TRBJ2-7

CDR3 DNA: TGCGCCAGCAGCCAATGGGAGGGCACTGAAGCTTTCTTT
CDR3 protein: CASSQWEGTEAFF
CDR3 length: 13
D gene: -
V gene: TRBV4-1
clone size: -
J gene: TRBJ1-1